These 25 T cell receptor beta chains came from one sample sequenced in a study of human T cells and chemical hapten exposure. The time point was: patch test 2, 6 weeks after DPC sensitization. Treatment specified: therapeutic diphenylcyclopropenone sensitization with weekly scalp DPC. Each CDR3 protein gets one entry after TCRdb re-called the RACE reads with MiXCR. This table has about 140,000 distinct CDR3 sequences, about an eighth appearing once. The sequences come from whole blood, collected in connection with sensitization to the hapten diphenylcyclopropenone (DPC). These TCRs come from a woman in her forties or fifties with alopecia areata. Some clones in this sample may be carry-over from other donors' samples.

In its sample, this clonotype was seen a few times. The rearrangement joins TRBV3-1 to TRBJ1-1; 9 bases agree with TRBD1. With 2 bases clipped from V and 4 bases from J, the junction kept 5 bases outside the gene matches. Germline V lookup: CDR1 LGHDT, CDR2 YNNKEL (reference sequence). CDR3 length: 15 amino acids. The CDR3 sequence is CASSQKTGGTTEAFF. CDR3 in DNA: TGTGCCAGCAGCCAAAAGACAGGGGGTACCACTGAAGCTTTCTTT.

This clonotype showed up just a few times. The chain couples TRBV4-2 to TRBJ1-1; D possibly corresponds to TRBD1 (6 bases). Germline-derived CDR1 and CDR2 are LGHNA and YNFKEQ. The V end lost 1 base, the J end lost 1 base, and 13 bases lay between the germline ends. The CDR3 sequence is 16 residues long. In DNA form, the CDR3 reads TGTGCCAGCAGCCAAGCCATGGGGGCAGGGAACACTGAAGCTTTCTTT. Translation gives CASSQAMGAGNTEAFF.

The V gene is TRBV29-1, the J gene TRBJ2-1; D is tentatively TRBD1 or TRBD2 (5 bases each). In germline, CDR1 is SQVTM, CDR2 ANQGSEA. The CDR3 sequence is 14 residues long. Trimming shortened V by 0 bases and J by 8 bases, and 14 bases separated the two germline ends. The CDR3 spells CSVEDQLGVDEQFF. The CDR3 nucleotides are TGCAGCGTTGAAGATCAACTGGGGGTGGATGAGCAGTTCTTC.

This clonotype was found a few times. The V gene is TRBV7-9, the J gene TRBJ2-6; 11 bases are shared with TRBD1. This CDR3 has 15 amino acids. Germline V gives CDR1 SEHNR, CDR2 FQNEAQ (reference sequence). After removal of 11 bases from V and 2 bases from J, the junction contained 5 bases not matched to a gene. CDR3 DNA sequence: TGTGCCGGAGGACAGGGGGCAACTGGGGCCAACGTCCTGACTTTC. Encoded protein: CAGGQGATGANVLTF.

This clonotype was picked up many times. This chain uses TRBV18 with TRBJ2-7; 13 nucleotides line up with TRBD2. In germline, CDR1 is KGHSH, CDR2 LQKENI. The CDR3 sequence is 16 residues long. Losses at the gene ends were 0 bases for V and 7 bases for J; bases not matched to a gene: 6. CDR3 sequence (DNA): TGTGCCAGCTCACCACCCCGACTAGCGGGAGGTGGAGAGCAGTACTTC. Translated, it gives CASSPPRLAGGGEQYF.

This clonotype appeared a few times. The V gene is TRBV29-1, the J gene TRBJ1-5; D call uncertain. This CDR3 comprises 11 residues. Trimming removed 8 bases at V and 1 base at J, with 6 bases between. The germline V gene has CDR1 SQVTM and CDR2 ANQGSEA. CDR3 amino acids: CSPGSNQPQHF. The DNA of the CDR3 is TGCAGCCCTGGGAGCAATCAGCCCCAGCATTTT.

This rearrangement joins TRBV6-5 to TRBJ2-2, with 9 bases aligning to TRBD2. This CDR3 spans 14 amino acids. J gave up 5 bases and V 8 bases, and 6 bases lay outside the gene matches. Looked up from germline, CDR1 is MNHEY and CDR2 is SVGAGI. The CDR3 sequence is CASLAGGRTGELFF. CDR3 in DNA: TGTGCCAGCTTGGCGGGAGGGAGGACCGGGGAGCTGTTTTTT.

There are a few counts of this clonotype. The chain carries TRBV7-2 and TRBJ2-7; either TRBD1 or TRBD2 may fit D (5 bases each). Germline V gene lookup returns CDR1 SGHTA and CDR2 FQGNSA. With 3 bases removed from V and 6 bases from J, the gap between germline ends came to 9 bases. This CDR3 region has 12 residues. Here the CDR3 DNA reads TGTGCCAGCAGCTTCTTGGGGGTCGAGCAGTACTTC. Translating it yields CASSFLGVEQYF.

This clonotype has a handful of counts. The gene calls are TRBV12-3 or TRBV12-4 and TRBJ2-2, with 7 nucleotides matching TRBD2. The CDR3 totals 15 residues. The V and J ends lost 4 bases and 3 bases, in that order; junction bases with no gene match: 5. For the CDR3, the DNA is TGTGCCAGCAGTTCCGGGACTACCGACACCGGGGAGCTGTTTTTT. It yields the protein CASSSGTTDTGELFF.

This clonotype has a count of ten or more. The chain uses TRBV2 and TRBJ1-2, with 11 bases identical to TRBD1. This CDR3 is 13 amino acids long. Germline V gives CDR1 SNHLY, CDR2 FYNNEI. V shed 6 bases and J 7 bases; nucleotides not matched to a gene: 4. CDR3 in amino acids: CASRGDRGFGYTF. Written as DNA, the CDR3 is TGTGCCAGCAGAGGGGACAGGGGGTTTGGCTACACCTTC.

V is TRBV3-1 and J is TRBJ1-1, with 9 positions matching TRBD1. This CDR3 comprises 14 residues. V lost 5 bases, J lost 5 bases, and 6 bases stayed unmatched. In germline, CDR1 is LGHDT, CDR2 YNNKEL (reference sequence). The CDR3 reads CASSIRTGETEAFF. CDR3 sequence (DNA): TGTGCCAGCAGCATCAGGACAGGGGAGACTGAAGCTTTCTTT. The full variable domain, rest sourced from reference TRBV3-1 and TRBJ1-1, is DTAVSQTPKYLVTQMGNDKSIKCEQNLGHDTMYWYKQDSKKFLKIMFSYNNKELIINETVPNRFSPKSPDKAHLNLHINSLELGDSAVYFCASSIRTGETEAFFGQGTRLTVV.

This clonotype has a handful of counts. The CDR3 DNA reads TGCGCCAGCAGCCACCCCGAACGGAATGAGCAGTTCTTC. Translated, it gives CASSHPERNEQFF. V and J are TRBV4-1 and TRBJ2-1; D call uncertain. The CDR3 totals 13 residues. V gave up 3 bases and J gave up 7 bases, with 10 bases separating them. Germline V gene data show CDR1 as MGHRA and CDR2 as YSYEKL.

In its sample, this clonotype was seen a few times. The V call is TRBV5-5, the J call TRBJ1-1, with 8 bases identical to TRBD1. The CDR3 contains 14 residues. Germline values: CDR1 SGHKS, CDR2 YYEKEE (reference sequence). The V and J ends lost 3 bases and 2 bases, in that order; junction bases with no gene match: 3. CDR3 bases: TGTGCCAGCAGCTGGACAGGGATCAACACTGAAGCTTTCTTT. Residues: CASSWTGINTEAFF.

This chain uses TRBV9 with TRBJ1-2, with 7 nucleotides matching TRBD1. The CDR3 spans 13 residues. The germline V gene has CDR1 SGDLS and CDR2 YYNGEE. V lost 0 bases, J lost 8 bases, and 4 bases stayed unmatched. CDR3 bases: TGTGCCAGCAGCGTAGAACAGGGGCGAGGCTACACCTTC. This sequence encodes CASSVEQGRGYTF.

This clonotype has at least ten counts. The genes are TRBV12-5 and TRBJ2-3, with 14 bases lining up with TRBD2. Unmatched junction bases numbered 0, after V lost 1 base and J lost 9 bases. Germline V gene data show CDR1 as LGHNT and CDR2 as FRNRAP. This CDR3 contains 14 residues. The CDR3 DNA is TGTGCTAGTGGTTTGGGGACTAGCGGGAGGACGCAGTATTTT. The encoded protein is CASGLGTSGRTQYF.

The chain joins TRBV27 to TRBJ1-3, with D possibly TRBD1 on 5 matching bases. This CDR3 comprises 21 residues. CDR1 MNHEY and CDR2 SMNVEV come from the germline V gene (reference sequence). In DNA form, the CDR3 reads TGTGCGCAACCCCTCATTGGAGAACCCGGGGGACTGAAGGTTTCTGGAAACACCATATATTTT. Translation gives CAQPLIGEPGGLKVSGNTIYF.

This clonotype was observed a few times. The chain recombines TRBV6-5 with TRBJ2-2; a weak D match, TRBD2 (5 bases). The CDR3 spans 16 residues. Germline lookup yields CDR1 MNHEY and CDR2 SVGAGI. V was cut by 6 bases and J by 5 bases, with 19 bases left in between. The DNA for the CDR3 is TGTGCCAGCAGGCCCGGGAACCGGGGATCAACCGGGGAGCTGTTTTTT. Amino acids: CASRPGNRGSTGELFF.

The chain employs TRBV7-3 and TRBJ2-1; 11 nucleotides match TRBD2. The CDR3 is made up of 12 amino acids. Germline assignment: CDR1 SGHTA and CDR2 FQGTGA. V was clipped by 4 bases and J by 10 bases; unmatched bases: 0. Written as DNA, the CDR3 is TGTGCCAGCAGCTGGACTAGCGGGGAGCAGTTCTTC. This codes for CASSWTSGEQFF. The full variable domain, with the rest looked up from reference TRBV7-3 and TRBJ2-1, is GAGVSQTPSNKVTEKGKYVELRCDPISGHTALYWYRQSLGQGPEFLIYFQGTGAADDSGLPNDRFFAVRPEGSVSTLKIQRTERGDSAVYLCASSWTSGEQFFGPGTRLTVL.

This clonotype was seen more than once but under ten times. The V gene is TRBV6-2 or TRBV6-3, the J gene TRBJ2-1, with D possibly being TRBD1 or TRBD2 (5 bases each). V was shortened by 5 bases and J by 5 bases, with 16 bases between the two germline ends. This CDR3 is 15 amino acids long. Germline V gene lookup returns CDR1 MNHEY and CDR2 SVGEGT. The CDR3 spells CASSTGPRADNEQFF. For the CDR3, the DNA is TGTGCCAGCAGTACGGGGCCCAGAGCCGACAATGAGCAGTTCTTC.

This clonotype was counted ten times or more. The CDR3 DNA sequence: TGTGCCAGCAGTTGGACTAGCGGAAACAATGAGCAGTTCTTC. It encodes CASSWTSGNNEQFF. The chain couples TRBV6-2 or TRBV6-3 to TRBJ2-1; 10 positions agree with TRBD2. CDR3 size: 14 residues. V lost 4 bases to trimming and J lost 5 bases; unmatched junction nucleotides: 2. Germline CDR1 MNHEY, CDR2 SVGEGT.

This clonotype showed up just a few times. The chain employs TRBV30 and TRBJ2-3, with unresolved D. The germline V gene encodes CDR1 GTSNPN and CDR2 SVGIG (reference sequence). V shed 3 bases and J shed 1 base, with 8 bases lying between them. The CDR3 contains 13 residues. CDR3 protein: CAWRFRRTDTQYF. Written as DNA, the CDR3 is TGTGCCTGGAGGTTTCGCCGCACAGATACGCAGTATTTT.

The sample holds many counts of this clonotype. The chain joins TRBV28 to TRBJ2-3; 7 bases map to TRBD2. V gave up 8 bases and J gave up 1 base; unmatched junction bases: 9. Germline assignment: CDR1 MDHEN and CDR2 SYDVKM. The CDR3 runs 15 residues. CDR3 region: CASRREGRGTDTQYF. The DNA for the CDR3 is TGTGCCAGCCGCAGGGAGGGACGCGGCACAGATACGCAGTATTTT. Supplemented by reference TRBV28 and TRBJ2-3, the full variable domain reads DVKVTQSSRYLVKRTGEKVFLECVQDMDHENMFWYRQDPGLGLRLIYFSYDVKMKEKGDIPEGYSVSREKKERFSLILESASTNQTSMYLCASRREGRGTDTQYFGPGTRLTVL.

Ten or more counts support this clonotype. V gene TRBV20-1 combines with J gene TRBJ1-4; TRBD1 is a possible D gene (6 bases). Germline V gives CDR1 DFQATT, CDR2 SNEGSKA (reference sequence). The CDR3 length is 15 residues. V was cut by 1 base and J by 8 bases, with 17 bases left in between. The CDR3 loop reads CSARAPVGGAEKLFF. Written as DNA, the CDR3 is TGCAGTGCTAGAGCCCCCGTGGGGGGGGCGGAAAAACTGTTTTTT.

This clonotype was recorded many times. The rearrangement joins TRBV30 to TRBJ1-1; maybe TRBD1 (5 bases). Germline values: CDR1 GTSNPN, CDR2 SVGIG (reference sequence). V dropped 0 bases and J dropped 0 bases, with 11 bases sitting between them. The CDR3 spans 15 residues. The CDR3 here is CAWSVRAGMNTEAFF. The CDR3 DNA reads TGTGCCTGGAGTGTACGGGCAGGGATGAACACTGAAGCTTTCTTT.

V and J are TRBV4-1 and TRBJ1-1, with TRBD1 identical over 9 bases. J was trimmed by 4 bases and V by 0 bases; bases with no gene match: 9. This CDR3 is 17 amino acids long. Germline CDR1 MGHRA, CDR2 YSYEKL. This chain's CDR3 is CASSQDPAQQGATEAFF. The CDR3 DNA is TGCGCCAGCAGCCAAGACCCTGCCCAACAGGGGGCCACTGAAGCTTTCTTT.